This T cell receptor beta chain was documented in a study of blood T cell repertoires in COVID-19. Study in general: Sample material is recorded as cDNA or gDNA derived from T cells, B-cell-depleted T cells, or PBMCs.

Clones were read by immunoSEQ multiplex PCR, and TCRdb kept only the in-frame ones, dropping some. The profile shows about 250,000 clones, approximately 90% of them singletons. CDR1 is SQVTM, CDR2 ANQGSEA, per germline. The CDR3 totals 13 residues. The V gene end was trimmed by 8 bases and the J gene end by 2 bases; junction bases not matched to a gene: 8. The origin of this receptor is a man aged 30-40 years with acute or convalescent COVID-19. The specimen sequenced was peripheral blood. The chain recombines TRBV29-1 with TRBJ2-5, with 7 nucleotides matching TRBD1. The CDR3, as DNA: TGCAGCCTAATCGACAGGGTTCAAGAGACCCAGTACTTC. It translates to CSLIDRVQETQYF.